This T cell receptor beta chain appears in the sequencing data of a study of T cells after yellow fever vaccination. Whole-study context: SMART-Seq v4 Ultra Low Input handled preparation of low-cell-number fractions. Study results and caveats: Reappearing after the booster were most of the clones from primary vaccination (96% CD4, 75% to 90% CD8). FACS-sorted repertoires might harbor abundant contaminating clonotypes from the bulk population.

CDR1 and CDR2 from the germline V gene are LGHNA and YSLEER. Between the trimmed V and J ends, which lost 1 base and 7 bases, there was a span of 13 bases. CDR3 size: 14 residues. Making TCR cDNA involved 5'RACE template switching, which added UMIs and a universal primer site. A single record per CDR3 protein comes from TCRdb applying MiXCR to the 5' RACE reads. There are approximately 170,000 distinct CDR3 sequences in the sample; approximately 9.9% occur only once, and approximately 34% lies in the top ten. This clonotype was seen only a few times. The antigen is not known. This TCR was recovered from a man aged 18 to 30 who received the YFV17D yellow fever vaccine. V is TRBV4-3 and J is TRBJ2-5, with D hard to call. The specimen was CD8+ T cells sorted from PBMCs, collected 15 days after the yellow fever booster vaccination. The CDR3 DNA is TGCGCCAGCAGCCAAGGGCTAGGGCTGGTGACCCAGTACTTC. Residues: CASSQGLGLVTQYF.